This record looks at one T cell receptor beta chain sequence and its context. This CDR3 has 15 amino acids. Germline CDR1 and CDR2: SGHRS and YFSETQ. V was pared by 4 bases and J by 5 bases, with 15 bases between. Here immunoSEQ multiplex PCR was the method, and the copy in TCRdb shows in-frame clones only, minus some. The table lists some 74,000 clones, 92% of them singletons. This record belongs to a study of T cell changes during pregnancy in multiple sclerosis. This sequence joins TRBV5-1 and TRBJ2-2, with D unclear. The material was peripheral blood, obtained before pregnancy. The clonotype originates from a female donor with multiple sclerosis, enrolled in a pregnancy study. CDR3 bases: TGCGCCAGCAGCGCTACACCCACGAGGACCGGGGAGCTGTTTTTT. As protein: CASSATPTRTGELFF.